The TCR beta chain under discussion was sequenced for a study of patients and donors after allogeneic stem cell transplantation. The germline V and J ends were trimmed by 0 bases and 8 bases, with 22 bases remaining between them. Germline CDR1 GTSNPN, CDR2 SVGIG (reference sequence). The CDR3 is 16 amino acids. One entry per CDR3 protein, called by TCRdb with MiXCR from the RT-PCR reads. The sample holds 920,000 or so distinct CDR3 sequences; about a sixth are singletons and the top ten take around 6%. The chain carries TRBV30 and TRBJ1-1, with D hard to call. This receptor was identified in a human donor who was either an allogeneic HSCT recipient or a stem cell or donor lymphocyte infusion donor (not recorded which). It is not recorded whose cells these are; they may come from a transplant donor. Sequencing used blood, either unsorted or a sorted T cell fraction (not recorded which). CDR3 loop: CAWSVLRLSLGPEAFF. DNA for the CDR3: TGTGCCTGGAGTGTACTTCGGCTATCACTTGGACCCGAAGCTTTCTTT. Filled out from reference TRBV30 and TRBJ1-1, the complete variable domain reads SQTIHQWPATLVQPVGSPLSLECTVEGTSNPNLYWYRQAAGRGLQLLFYSVGIGQISSEVPQNLSASRPQDRQFILSSKKLLLSDSGFYLCAWSVLRLSLGPEAFFGQGTRLTVV.